This record concerns one TCR beta chain sequence. Its antigen is not yet known. Per-base qualities were not stored, and no clone one base away is much larger. The sample belongs to a study of cytomegalovirus exposure and HLA in healthy donors listed by TCRdb under 2017. Background on the whole study: An earlier analysis of approximately 600 of the donors reported approximately 290 Gb of sequence data and 100 million to 130 million unique TCR beta sequences from 190 million or so T cells. Every repertoire in the discovery cohort had been generated on one and the same sequencing platform. To study patterns of TCR occurrence, a later analysis re-analyzed previously published TCR beta repertoires from hundreds of donors and added high-resolution HLA genotyping. In an earlier analysis of around 540 of the donors, high-throughput TCR beta sequencing was used to judge whether each TCR beta V gene segment behaved as functional or pseudogenic. Along with the approximately 700-subject first cohort, a separate validation cohort of over a hundred different subjects was used. The study used immunosequencing to profile the T cell repertoires of under 700 subjects and linked those repertoires to cytomegalovirus serostatus. About 300 gigabases of sequencing data and tens of millions of unique TCR sequences were included in an early release covering about 600 HLA-typed donors. Typing coverage differed by locus: A, B, C, DRB1 and DQB1 were typed in roughly 620-630 donors, DQA1 in around 500, DPA1 in some 600, and DPB1 in just under 480. Across approximately 400 genotyped donors of the cohort, an average of about 240,000 unique TCR beta nucleotide sequences per donor were sequenced, and approximately 19% of those sequences were non-productive. Class I and class II HLA loci were covered by the typing at four-digit resolution. Rather than using new phenotypic data, the later analysis identified candidate immune exposures from TCR beta sequences and from how often those sequences occurred across donors. About five DR-DQ haplotypes were treated as single units for association and clustering because of strong linkage in the cohort. To predict cytomegalovirus infection status, the study combined high-throughput TCR immunosequencing, statistical association of individual TCRs with disease status, and machine learning. The study aimed to test whether cataloging public T cell receptors could reveal signatures of past pathogen exposure. The genetic ancestry cluster associated with self-reported Caucasian donors included about 81% of the 398 genotyped donors. In a later genetic analysis, genome-wide SNP genotypes for about three fifths of the roughly 670 donors were used, and that subset was treated as a discovery cohort. Donor age, sex, ethnicity and CMV serostatus were compiled together with the repertoire data. The investigation overall reported the following: While some public TCRs were present in many individuals, most TCR sequences turned up only very rarely across donors. In the study, 150 to 200 TCR beta chains were listed as associated with cytomegalovirus. A later analysis reported that several top co-occurrence clusters appeared linked to parvovirus B19, influenza, CMV and Epstein-Barr virus. A later analysis found that most CMV-associated TCR beta chains appeared HLA-restricted, with HLA associations seemingly driven largely by CMV exposure. In this cohort, only TCR beta chains were sequenced, and detectable features were limited by the absence of alpha or paired-chain data. Because counts were too low, around 18 rarely observed V segments, including chromosome 9 orphons, were left out of the earlier analysis of some 600 of the donors. In vitro tests confirmed that a few of the cytomegalovirus-associated TCR beta chains recognize cytomegalovirus antigens. Because HLA typing was unavailable for some donors at each locus, only the typed subset was used in association tests. An earlier analysis of approximately 590 of the donors showed that most TCR beta V segments appeared in productive rearrangements either about 90% or about 30% of the time, which broadly matched IMGT annotations. Some IMGT-functional V segments, including TRBV6-2 and TRBV6-3, could not be distinguished by the 87-base-pair reads and were therefore excluded. Cytomegalovirus status was reported to be diagnosed by the classifier with high specificity and sensitivity in both the original and validation cohorts. In a later analysis, the rate of TCR association differed among HLA loci, with DRB1 alleles having the most associated TCRs and HLA-C alleles having the fewest. When HLA alleles, especially DR and DQ, strongly co-occurred, attributing TCR associations to individual alleles was difficult. Presence/absence analyses assumed roughly uniform sequencing depth across donors, an assumption that may not hold. A group of highly shared sequence variants was considered likely to be a technical artifact of the sequencing pipeline. The authors suggested that the approach could potentially be generalized to other disease states and immunological phenotypes. At a false discovery rate of 0.05, a later analysis linked about 16,000 TCR beta sequences to specific HLA alleles. A later genetic analysis associated a missense DCLRE1C variant with V-gene and J-gene trimming of TCR beta chains, and an independent cohort replicated the association. Immune exposure information for the cohort was limited to CMV serostatus. According to a later genetic analysis, donors in an Asian-associated ancestry cluster had fewer N-insertions in productive TCRs than the approximately 690-donor mean. Correlated functional status among segregating V segments might reflect linkage disequilibrium, but an unknown experimental factor could not be ruled out. A further reported finding was that TCR beta sequences accurately predicted the HLA-A and HLA-B alleles for most subjects in the first cohort. Compared with equally common non-associated chains, HLA-associated TCR beta chains in a later analysis were more clonally expanded and had lower generation probabilities.

V and J lose 5 bases and 1 base, and a span of 14 bases separates them. CDR1 MNHEY and CDR2 SVGAGI are derived from the germline V gene. The CDR3 contains 15 residues, cysteine and phenylalanine counted. Only CDR3 DNA is held: 45 bases, read in frame from base 1. The method behind the library was the immunoSEQ multiplex PCR assay. For the multiplex PCR, a mixture combining 60 forward primers for TCR Vbeta segments and 13 reverse primers for TCR Jbeta segments was used. The CDR3 region of rearranged TCR beta genes was amplified from genomic DNA by a multiplex PCR assay. The amplified TCR beta libraries were sequenced on the Illumina HiSeq System as 87-base-pair reads. As for how the authors treated the data: In a later analysis, tens of millions of unique TCR beta chains were counted across the approximately 670 repertoires, and roughly 11 million of these chains were shared by at least two donors. A nearest-neighbor algorithm error-corrected the raw reads and collapsed the reads into unique sequences, merging closely related sequences to remove PCR and sequencing errors. CDR3 sequences were aligned to IMGT reference sequences to assign V, D and J gene segments. Each retained sequence needed at least a six-nucleotide match to both a V gene segment and a J gene segment. Rearrangements were called productive when the CDR3 lacked stop codons and stayed in frame with V and J; all others were non-productive. Following IMGT convention, CDR3 was defined as the stretch from the second conserved V-encoded cysteine to the conserved J-encoded phenylalanine. The earlier analysis of some 600 of the donors excluded sequences that lacked an unambiguous match to a single V gene segment. In an earlier analysis of almost 600 of the donors, a V segment was called functional when productive rearrangements were above 56.7%, and segregating when the standard deviation between donors exceeded 5%. To diagnose cytomegalovirus status from the catalog of TCR beta chain sequences, a statistical classification framework was built. In a later analysis, TCR nucleotide sequences were compared against IMGT/GENE-DB human TR gene sequences so that V and J genes could be assigned. A later analysis assigned CDR3 sequences and most-parsimonious VDJ recombination scenarios with the TCRdist pipeline. In a later analysis, every TCR beta chain was defined by the combination of its CDR3 amino acid sequence and its V-gene family, and reads without a unique V-gene family were dropped. A later analysis removed 600 or so highly shared, low-generation-probability nucleotide sequences to deal with suspected cross-contamination and a sequencing artifact. For each public chain, a later analysis derived a clonal expansion index from normalized ranks of inferred template counts within each repertoire. In a later analysis, generation probabilities were computed using a VDJ recombination model fitted to out-of-frame rearrangements, and the results were checked against IGoR. Hypergeometric tests were used in a later analysis to score TCR-TCR, TCR-HLA and TCR-CMV co-occurrence, with a repertoire-size bias correction applied to the TCR pairs. In a later analysis, false discovery rates were estimated by permuting HLA or CMV assignments 20 times. A later analysis grouped co-occurring TCRs with DBSCAN, adding TCRdist sequence similarity when clustering within HLA-allele-positive subsets. Co-occurrence clustering excluded repertoires with fewer than 30,000 or more than 120,000 public chains, plus five with anomalous nucleotide sharing. TCRdb obtained this table from immuneACCESS and retained in-frame rearrangements with V and J assigned. These tables miss some clones; where compared with another copy, unresolved V genes account for less than half of the shortfall, and the remainder is unexplained. The DNA gave D and trimming, while V, J and clone size come from that table. The table for this sample lists over 30,000 clones; about 65% of them were counted only once. The leading ten clones occupy roughly 20% of the sample.

The cohort consisted of 600 to 700 healthy bone marrow donors. Cohort members were all nominally healthy when sampled, although unrecorded immune exposures were likely present. The donor tested CMV seropositive, placing the donor among the 289 seropositive members of the cohort. A peripheral blood sample was collected from each donor, and TCR beta sequencing was performed on peripheral blood mononuclear cells. Genomic DNA extraction from the blood cell samples was performed with the Qiagen DNeasy Blood Extraction Kit. Sequencing was performed on PBMCs. The sequence came from a man aged 45-65 years in good health and CMV-seropositive. This receptor chain uses TRBV6-5 and TRBJ1-2; TRBD1 is a weak D gene call, 5 bases matching. This receptor has the CDR3 CASSVSGPHNYGYTF. The sequence in DNA is TGTGCCAGCAGTGTTTCAGGGCCCCATAACTATGGCTACACCTTC.